The 25 T cell receptor beta chains below were found in one sample sequenced in a study of T-cell memory formation after mild COVID-19. Each CDR3 protein gets one entry after TCRdb re-called the 5' RACE reads with MiXCR. This table has approximately 190,000 distinct CDR3 sequences, approximately 20% appearing once. The sequenced material came from PBMCs or a T cell subset sorted from them (not recorded which). These receptor sequences come from an adult woman who had mild COVID-19 (a few samples of this study predate the infection). Cell type and time point are not known.

The rearrangement uses TRBV6-5 and TRBJ1-4; D gene unclear. The germline gives CDR1 MNHEY, CDR2 SVGAGI. V lost 6 bases, J lost 5 bases, and 13 bases lay in between. The CDR3 runs to 14 residues. This chain's CDR3 is CASSEQGSNEKLFF. CDR3 bases: TGTGCCAGCAGCGAACAAGGAAGCAATGAAAAACTGTTTTTT.

J is TRBJ2-1 and V is TRBV7-8; tentative D call: TRBD2 (6 bases). V lost 3 bases and J lost 3, with 18 bases in between. Germline CDR1 SGHVS, CDR2 FQNEAQ. CDR3 length equals 17 residues. As DNA, the CDR3 is TGTGCCAGCAGCTTGGGCCGACGGGAGAGAGGCTACAATGAGCAGTTCTTC. This gives the protein CASSLGRRERGYNEQFF.

This clonotype was detected only a few times. CDR3 sequence: CASSEGQLNTGELFF. Written as DNA, the CDR3 is TGCGCCAGCAGTGAGGGGCAACTAAACACCGGGGAGCTGTTTTTT. The chain joins TRBV10-2 to TRBJ2-2; D not certain. The CDR3 runs 15 residues. In germline, CDR1 is WSHSY, CDR2 SAAADI. The V gene lost 2 bases and the J gene lost 2 bases, with 9 bases spanning the gap.

This clonotype was counted between two and nine times. The chain combines TRBV3-1 with TRBJ2-5, with 10 bases lining up with TRBD2. The V gene end was trimmed by 1 base and the J gene end by 1 base; junction bases not matched to a gene: 3. Per the germline V gene, CDR1 is LGHDT and CDR2 is YNNKEL (reference sequence). The CDR3 has 16 amino acids. The CDR3 DNA reads TGTGCCAGCAGCCAAGGTCCTAGCGGGGGCCAAGAGACCCAGTACTTC. Translating gives CASSQGPSGGQETQYF.

This clonotype was detected ten times or more. The chain is built from TRBV7-2 and TRBJ2-6; D remains unclear. CDR3 length equals 15 residues. V lost 4 bases to trimming and J lost 0 bases, with 7 bases between them. Germline values: CDR1 SGHTA, CDR2 FQGNSA. The CDR3 DNA follows: TGTGCCAGCAGCTCGACCGGCTCTGGGGCCAACGTCCTGACTTTC. As protein: CASSSTGSGANVLTF.

The J gene is TRBJ2-7, the V gene TRBV6-2 or TRBV6-3; a possible D gene is TRBD1 (5 bases). V was cut by 10 bases and J by 2 bases, with 24 bases left in between. This CDR3 contains 16 residues. Per germline, CDR1 MNHEY and CDR2 SVGEGT. The CDR3 spells CATSRSFSTATYEQYF. CDR3 sequence (DNA): TGTGCCACCTCCAGATCTTTCTCGACAGCTACCTACGAGCAGTACTTC.

The chain employs TRBV12-3 or TRBV12-4 and TRBJ1-6; no clear D gene. The CDR3 contains 14 residues. Between the trimmed V and J ends, which lost 4 bases and 9 bases, there was a span of 13 bases. The CDR3 DNA follows: TGTGCCAGCAGTTACCGGGTCTCAGGTTCACCCCTCCACTTT. As protein: CASSYRVSGSPLHF.

The gene calls are TRBV7-2 and TRBJ2-5, with D perhaps matching TRBD2 (7 bases). The CDR3 length is 13 residues. V gave up 5 bases and J gave up 5 bases, with 12 bases separating them. Germline CDR1 is SGHTA and CDR2 is FQGNSA. CDR3 DNA: TGTGCCAGCAGCCCAGGGAGGGGGGAGACCCAGTACTTC. The encoded protein is CASSPGRGETQYF.

This clonotype occurred a few times. The chain is built from TRBV12-3 or TRBV12-4 and TRBJ1-6; unclear D gene. Trimming removed 5 bases from V and 8 bases from J, with 7 bases in between. There are 12 residues in the CDR3. In DNA, the CDR3 is TGTGCCAGCAGTGCAGAGTATTCACCCCTCCACTTT. This translates into CASSAEYSPLHF.

This chain connects TRBV2 to TRBJ2-5, with 7 bases fitting TRBD1. Germline CDR1 is SNHLY and CDR2 is FYNNEI. The CDR3 covers 14 residues. Trimming removed 4 bases from V and 4 bases from J; junction bases left unmatched: 6. The CDR3 loop reads CASSVDRRGETQYF. The CDR3 nucleotides are TGTGCCAGCAGTGTGGACAGGAGAGGAGAGACCCAGTACTTC.

The genes are TRBV9 and TRBJ1-5; D call uncertain. The length of the CDR3 is 14 residues. V lost 3 bases and J 7 bases, leaving 14 bases between the germline ends. The V gene's germline CDR1 is SGDLS and CDR2 YYNGEE. The CDR3 spells CASSAHVEGQPQHF. The DNA for the CDR3 is TGTGCCAGCAGCGCCCACGTAGAAGGGCAGCCCCAGCATTTT.

J is TRBJ1-1 and V is TRBV10-3, with D perhaps matching TRBD1 (6 bases). This CDR3 has 15 residues. V was cut by 0 bases and J by 1 base, with 9 bases left in between. Germline CDR1 reads ENHRY; CDR2 reads SYGVKD. The CDR3 spells CAISESRDTNTEAFF. In DNA, the CDR3 is TGTGCCATCAGTGAGTCTCGGGACACGAACACTGAAGCTTTCTTT.

V is TRBV7-9 and J is TRBJ2-7; 11 bases are shared with TRBD1. The CDR3 loop spans 15 amino acids. V shed 5 bases, J shed 3 bases, and the junction held 6 bases outside the gene matches. Germline V CDR1 and CDR2: SEHNR, FQNEAQ (reference sequence). CDR3 coding DNA: TGTGCCAGCAGCGCACTGGACAGGGGGCGCTACGAGCAGTACTTC. This sequence encodes CASSALDRGRYEQYF.

The rearrangement joins TRBV9 to TRBJ2-2; 8 nucleotides line up with TRBD2. This CDR3 comprises 16 residues. Looked up from germline, CDR1 is SGDLS and CDR2 is YYNGEE. The J segment lost 6 bases and the V segment lost 0 bases, leaving 7 bases of the junction unmatched. In DNA form, the CDR3 reads TGTGCCAGCAGCGTAGGAATAGCGGGGCCGGCCGGGGAGCTGTTTTTT. Protein sequence: CASSVGIAGPAGELFF.

The V gene is TRBV5-6, the J gene TRBJ2-5; the D is unclear. Trimming cost V 4 bases and J 1 base, with 11 bases left between them. Germline V gene sequence: CDR1 SGHDT, CDR2 YYEEEE. There are 14 residues in the CDR3. In DNA, the CDR3 is TGTGCCAGCAGCCTTATAGAAACCCAAGAGACCCAGTACTTC. Its protein product is CASSLIETQETQYF.

This clonotype was observed a few times. The gene calls are TRBV30 and TRBJ1-1; D unclear. The CDR3 loop spans 11 amino acids. Trimming took 5 bases from V and 3 from J, leaving 7 bases between them. Germline values: CDR1 GTSNPN, CDR2 SVGIG (reference sequence). Here the CDR3 DNA reads TGTGCCTGGGGCGGATACACTGAAGCTTTCTTT. Protein sequence: CAWGGYTEAFF.

This chain links TRBV30 with TRBJ2-2; 13 bases line up with TRBD2. The germline V gene encodes CDR1 GTSNPN and CDR2 SVGIG (reference sequence). After removal of 4 bases from V and 5 bases from J, the junction contained 7 bases not matched to a gene. The CDR3 length is 16 residues. CDR3 nucleotides: TGTGCCTGGAATGGACTAGCGGGAGTGAGAACCGGGGAGCTGTTTTTT. It specifies CAWNGLAGVRTGELFF.

This chain connects TRBV5-1 to TRBJ1-1; D perhaps matches TRBD1 (6 bases). The V and J ends lost 7 bases and 0 bases respectively, with 16 bases between them. The CDR3 is made up of 15 amino acids. The germline V gene encodes CDR1 SGHRS and CDR2 YFSETQ. The CDR3 is CASGGGTNMNTEAFF. The CDR3 nucleotides are TGCGCCAGCGGAGGAGGGACAAACATGAACACTGAAGCTTTCTTT.

The chain recombines TRBV5-8 with TRBJ2-2, with 12 bases fitting TRBD2. V trimming: 0 bases; J trimming: 1 base; junction bases outside the gene matches: 4. Germline V gives CDR1 SGHTS, CDR2 YDEGEE. The CDR3 extends over 18 amino acids. This chain's CDR3 is CASSLGLAGVLNTGELFF. In DNA form, the CDR3 reads TGTGCCAGCAGCTTGGGACTAGCGGGAGTCCTGAACACCGGGGAGCTGTTTTTT.

This rearrangement joins TRBV12-3 or TRBV12-4 to TRBJ1-2; D is unclear. The length of the CDR3 is 12 residues. Between the trimmed V and J ends, which lost 6 bases and 6 bases, there was a span of 11 bases. The CDR3 sequence: CASSPGGNGYTF. In DNA form, the CDR3 reads TGTGCCAGCAGCCCCGGTGGAAATGGCTACACCTTC.

This clonotype was seen many times. The chain recombines TRBV27 with TRBJ1-1; D uncertain. The V and J ends lost 0 bases and 7 bases respectively, with 18 bases between them. CDR1 is MNHEY, CDR2 SMNVEV, per germline (reference sequence). The CDR3 has 16 residues. CDR3 region: CASSLSHRTARSEAFF. In DNA, the CDR3 is TGTGCCAGCAGTTTATCCCACCGTACAGCCCGTAGTGAAGCTTTCTTT.

The chain uses TRBV5-1 and TRBJ1-6; 9 bases are a match to TRBD1. CDR3 length: 17 residues. Looked up from germline, CDR1 is SGHRS and CDR2 is YFSETQ. V was pared by 4 bases and J by 3 bases, with 8 bases of the junction left unmatched. This CDR3 reads CASSRDDRGDYNSPLHF. DNA of the CDR3: TGCGCCAGCAGCCGAGACGACAGGGGGGACTATAATTCACCCCTCCACTTT.

This clonotype was found many times. The V call is TRBV7-6, the J call TRBJ1-6, with 8 bases that match TRBD1. Germline lookup yields CDR1 SGHVS and CDR2 FNYEAQ. V gave up 2 bases and J gave up 9 bases; unmatched junction bases: 15. The CDR3 sequence is 18 residues long. This CDR3 is CASSLIPGTGEGGSPLHF. CDR3 in DNA: TGTGCCAGCAGCTTAATCCCTGGGACAGGCGAAGGGGGTTCACCCCTCCACTTT. Supplemented by reference TRBV7-6 and TRBJ1-6, the full variable domain reads GAGVSQSPRYKVTKRGQDVALRCDPISGHVSLYWYRQALGQGPEFLTYFNYEAQQDKSGLPNDRFSAERPEGSISTLTIQRTEQRDSAMYRCASSLIPGTGEGGSPLHFGNGTRLTVT.

This clonotype has a handful of counts. The chain joins TRBV10-3 to TRBJ2-1; D remains unclear. This CDR3 spans 13 amino acids. Germline V gene sequence: CDR1 ENHRY, CDR2 SYGVKD. V lost 6 bases and J lost 1, with 7 bases in between. The CDR3 is CAISGLSYNEQFF. CDR3 DNA: TGTGCCATCAGCGGGTTATCCTACAATGAGCAGTTCTTC.

This chain joins TRBV18 and TRBJ2-5; no clear D. This CDR3 has 15 amino acids. Looked up from germline, CDR1 is KGHSH and CDR2 is LQKENI. The V gene lost 3 bases and the J gene lost 5 bases, with 16 bases spanning the gap. CDR3 amino acids: CASSPPSPRTETQYF. The CDR3 DNA sequence: TGTGCCAGCTCACCTCCTTCCCCCCGCACGGAGACCCAGTACTTC.